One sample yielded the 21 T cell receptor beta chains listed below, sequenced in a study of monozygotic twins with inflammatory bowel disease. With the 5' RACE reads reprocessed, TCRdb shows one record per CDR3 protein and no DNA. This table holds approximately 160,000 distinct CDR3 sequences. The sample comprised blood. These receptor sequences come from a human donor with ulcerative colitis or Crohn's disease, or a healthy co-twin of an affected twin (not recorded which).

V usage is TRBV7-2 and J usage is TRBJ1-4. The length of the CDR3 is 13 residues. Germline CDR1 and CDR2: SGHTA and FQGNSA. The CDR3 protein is CASSPSVHEKLFF.

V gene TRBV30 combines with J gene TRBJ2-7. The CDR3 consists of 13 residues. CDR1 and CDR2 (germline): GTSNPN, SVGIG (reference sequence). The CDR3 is CAWSVASSYEQYF.

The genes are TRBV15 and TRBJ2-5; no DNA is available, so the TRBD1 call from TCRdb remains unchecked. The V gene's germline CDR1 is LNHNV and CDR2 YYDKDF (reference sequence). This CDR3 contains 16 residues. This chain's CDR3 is CATSRGGDRRRETQYF.

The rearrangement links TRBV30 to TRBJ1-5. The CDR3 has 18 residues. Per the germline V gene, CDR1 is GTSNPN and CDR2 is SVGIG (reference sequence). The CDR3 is CAWSVSPGTHGSNQPQHF.

The CDR3 here is CASSATSLAEQYF. The rearrangement links TRBV9 to TRBJ2-7. The CDR3 totals 13 residues. CDR1 and CDR2 from the germline V gene are SGDLS and YYNGEE.

CDR3 loop: CSVRTADDQPQHF. J is TRBJ1-5 and V is TRBV29-1. The V gene's germline CDR1 is SQVTM and CDR2 ANQGSEA. The CDR3 extends over 13 amino acids.

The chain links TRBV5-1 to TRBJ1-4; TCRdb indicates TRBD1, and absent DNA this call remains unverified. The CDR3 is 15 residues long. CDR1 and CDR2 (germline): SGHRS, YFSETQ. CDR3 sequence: CASSSTDRAYEKLFF.

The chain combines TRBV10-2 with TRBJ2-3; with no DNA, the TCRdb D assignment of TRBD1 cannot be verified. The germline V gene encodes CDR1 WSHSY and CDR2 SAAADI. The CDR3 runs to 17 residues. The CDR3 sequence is CASSVRRGKGITDTQYF.

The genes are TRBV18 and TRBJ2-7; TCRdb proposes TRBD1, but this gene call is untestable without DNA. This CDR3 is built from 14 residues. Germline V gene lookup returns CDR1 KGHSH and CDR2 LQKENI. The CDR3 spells CASSPWDGGYEQYF.

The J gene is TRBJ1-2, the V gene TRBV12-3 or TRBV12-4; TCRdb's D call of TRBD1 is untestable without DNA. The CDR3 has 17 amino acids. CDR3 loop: CASSLAGTGGVSGGYTF.

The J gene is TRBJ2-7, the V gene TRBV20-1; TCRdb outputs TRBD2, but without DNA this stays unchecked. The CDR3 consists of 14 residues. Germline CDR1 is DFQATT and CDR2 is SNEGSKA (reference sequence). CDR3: CSARSPSGAYEQYF.

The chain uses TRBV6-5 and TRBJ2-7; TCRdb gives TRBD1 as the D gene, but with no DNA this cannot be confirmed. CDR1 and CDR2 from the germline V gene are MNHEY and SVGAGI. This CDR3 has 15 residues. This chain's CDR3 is CASSFSLEGAYEQYF.

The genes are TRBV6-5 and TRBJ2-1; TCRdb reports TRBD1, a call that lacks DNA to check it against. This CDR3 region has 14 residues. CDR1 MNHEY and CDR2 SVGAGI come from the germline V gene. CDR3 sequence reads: CASSFHTGGNEQFF.

The CDR3 protein is CASSPRAGAGANVLTF. The J gene is TRBJ2-6, the V gene TRBV18. CDR1 is KGHSH and CDR2 is LQKENI in the germline V gene. This CDR3 comprises 16 residues. Together with reference TRBV18 and TRBJ2-6, the CDR3 gives the full variable domain: NAGVMQNPRHLVRRRGQEARLRCSPMKGHSHVYWYRQLPEEGLKFMVYLQKENIIDESGMPKERFSAEFPKEGPSILRIQQVVRGDSAAYFCASSPRAGAGANVLTFGAGSRLTVL.

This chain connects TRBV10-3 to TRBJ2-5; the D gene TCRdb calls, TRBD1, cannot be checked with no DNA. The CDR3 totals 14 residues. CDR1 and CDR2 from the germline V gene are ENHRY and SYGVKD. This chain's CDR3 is CAISVDRGRETQYF.

CDR3 sequence: CASSLGPRGTGNSPLHF. This chain joins TRBV7-2 and TRBJ1-6; TCRdb's D call, TRBD1, is unchecked because there is no DNA. The CDR3 is 17 amino acids. The germline gives CDR1 SGHTA, CDR2 FQGNSA.

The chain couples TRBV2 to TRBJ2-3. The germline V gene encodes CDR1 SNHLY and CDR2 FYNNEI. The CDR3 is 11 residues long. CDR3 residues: CANRNSDTQYF. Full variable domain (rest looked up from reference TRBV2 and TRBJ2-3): EPEVTQTPSHQVTQMGQEVILRCVPISNHLYFYWYRQILGQKVEFLVSFYNNEISEKSEIFDDQFSVERPDGSNFTLKIRSTKLEDSAMYFCANRNSDTQYFGPGTRLTVL.

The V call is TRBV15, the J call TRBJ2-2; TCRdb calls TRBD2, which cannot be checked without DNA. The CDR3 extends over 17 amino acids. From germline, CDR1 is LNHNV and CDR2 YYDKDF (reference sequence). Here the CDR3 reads CATSSPLIQTSTGELFF.

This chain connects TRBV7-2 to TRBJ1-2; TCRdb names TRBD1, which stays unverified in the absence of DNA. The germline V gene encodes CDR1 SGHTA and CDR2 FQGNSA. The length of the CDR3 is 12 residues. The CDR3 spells CASSLRGGSYTF. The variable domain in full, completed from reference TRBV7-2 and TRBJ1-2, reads GAGVSQSPSNKVTEKGKDVELRCDPISGHTALYWYRQSLGQGLEFLIYFQGNSAPDKSGLPSDRFSAERTGGSVSTLTIQRTQQEDSAVYLCASSLRGGSYTFGSGTRLTVV.

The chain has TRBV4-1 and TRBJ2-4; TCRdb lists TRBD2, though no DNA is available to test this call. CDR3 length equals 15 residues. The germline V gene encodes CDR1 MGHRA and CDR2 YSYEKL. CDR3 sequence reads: CASSQRAGGKNIQYF.

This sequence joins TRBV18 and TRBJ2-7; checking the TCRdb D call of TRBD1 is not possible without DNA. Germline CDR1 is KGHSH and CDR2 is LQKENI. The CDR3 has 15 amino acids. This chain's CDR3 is CASSRGPGDPYEQYF.